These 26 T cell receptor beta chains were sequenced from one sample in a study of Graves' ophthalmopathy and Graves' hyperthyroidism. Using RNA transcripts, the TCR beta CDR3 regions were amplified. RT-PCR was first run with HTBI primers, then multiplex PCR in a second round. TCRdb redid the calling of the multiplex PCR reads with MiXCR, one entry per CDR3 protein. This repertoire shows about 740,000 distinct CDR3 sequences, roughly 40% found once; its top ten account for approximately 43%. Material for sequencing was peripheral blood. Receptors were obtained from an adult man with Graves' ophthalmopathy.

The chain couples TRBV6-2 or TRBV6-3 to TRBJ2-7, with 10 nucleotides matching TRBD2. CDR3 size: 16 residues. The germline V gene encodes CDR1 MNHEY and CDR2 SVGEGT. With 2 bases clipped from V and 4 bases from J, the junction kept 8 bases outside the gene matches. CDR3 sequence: CASSYAPSGSAYEQYF. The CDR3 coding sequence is TGTGCCAGCAGTTACGCTCCTAGCGGGAGTGCGTACGAGCAGTACTTC.

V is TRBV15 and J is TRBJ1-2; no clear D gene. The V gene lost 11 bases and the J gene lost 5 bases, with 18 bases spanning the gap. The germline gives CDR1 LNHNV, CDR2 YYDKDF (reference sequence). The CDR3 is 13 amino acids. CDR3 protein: CALLAQAKYGYTF. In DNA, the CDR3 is TGTGCCCTCCTCGCTCAGGCGAAGTATGGCTACACCTTC.

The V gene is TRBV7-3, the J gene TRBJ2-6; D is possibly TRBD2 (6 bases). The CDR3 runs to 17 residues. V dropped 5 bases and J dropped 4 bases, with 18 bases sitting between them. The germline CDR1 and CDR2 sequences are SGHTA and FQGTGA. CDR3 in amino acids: CASSPSIGGSGANVLTF. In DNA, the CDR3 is TGTGCCAGCAGCCCCTCCATCGGGGGTTCCGGGGCCAACGTCCTGACTTTC.

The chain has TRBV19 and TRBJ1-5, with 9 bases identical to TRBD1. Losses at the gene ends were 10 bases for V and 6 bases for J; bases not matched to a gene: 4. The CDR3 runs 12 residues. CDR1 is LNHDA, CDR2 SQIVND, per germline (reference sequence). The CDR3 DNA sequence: TGTGCCATCGGGACAGGGTCTCAGCCCCAGCATTTT. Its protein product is CAIGTGSQPQHF.

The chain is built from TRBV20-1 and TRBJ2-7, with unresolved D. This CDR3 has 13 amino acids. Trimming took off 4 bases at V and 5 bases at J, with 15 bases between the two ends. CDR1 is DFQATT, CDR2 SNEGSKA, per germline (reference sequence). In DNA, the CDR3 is TGCAGTGCTACCTCGGACGGATTCAACGAGCAGTACTTC. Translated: CSATSDGFNEQYF.

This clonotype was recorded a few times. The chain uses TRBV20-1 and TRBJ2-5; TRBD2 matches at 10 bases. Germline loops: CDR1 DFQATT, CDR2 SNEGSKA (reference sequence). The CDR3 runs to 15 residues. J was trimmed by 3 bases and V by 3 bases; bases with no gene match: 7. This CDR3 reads CSARSSGRAKETQYF. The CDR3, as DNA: TGCAGTGCTAGGTCAAGCGGGAGGGCCAAAGAGACCCAGTACTTC.

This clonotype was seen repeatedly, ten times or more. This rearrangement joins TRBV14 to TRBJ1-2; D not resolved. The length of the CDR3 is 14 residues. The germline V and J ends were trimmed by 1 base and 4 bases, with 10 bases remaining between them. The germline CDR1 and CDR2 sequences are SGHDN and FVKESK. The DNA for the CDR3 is TGTGCCAGCAGCCAAGGGGTCAGCCTCTATGGCTACACCTTC. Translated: CASSQGVSLYGYTF.

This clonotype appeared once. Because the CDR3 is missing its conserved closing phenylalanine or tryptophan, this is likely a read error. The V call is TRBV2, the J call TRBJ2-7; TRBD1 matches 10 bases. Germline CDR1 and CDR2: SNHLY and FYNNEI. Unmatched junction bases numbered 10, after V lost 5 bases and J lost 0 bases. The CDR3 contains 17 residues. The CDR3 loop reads CASSYSKDRGDSYEQYL. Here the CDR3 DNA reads TGTGCCAGCAGTTACTCGAAGGACAGGGGGGACTCCTACGAGCAGTACCTC.

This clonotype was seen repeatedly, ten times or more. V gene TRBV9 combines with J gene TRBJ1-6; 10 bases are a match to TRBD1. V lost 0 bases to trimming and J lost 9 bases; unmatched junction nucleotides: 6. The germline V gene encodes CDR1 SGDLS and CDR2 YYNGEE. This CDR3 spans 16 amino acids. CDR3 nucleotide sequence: TGTGCCAGCAGCGTAGGGGGACAGGGGAAGGGTTCACCCCTCCACTTT. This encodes CASSVGGQGKGSPLHF.

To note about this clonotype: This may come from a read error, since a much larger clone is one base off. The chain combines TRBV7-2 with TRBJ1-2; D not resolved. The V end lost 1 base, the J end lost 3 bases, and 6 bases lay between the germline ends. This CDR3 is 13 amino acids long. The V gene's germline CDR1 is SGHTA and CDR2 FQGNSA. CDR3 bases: TGTGCCAGCAGCTTAGGGTGGTACTATGGCTACACCTTC. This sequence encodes CASSLGWYYGYTF.

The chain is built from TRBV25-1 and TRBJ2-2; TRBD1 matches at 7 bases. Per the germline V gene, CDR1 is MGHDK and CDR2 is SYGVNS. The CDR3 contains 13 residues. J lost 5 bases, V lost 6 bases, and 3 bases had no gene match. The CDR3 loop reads CASSRDRTGELFF. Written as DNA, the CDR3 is TGTGCCAGCAGCCGGGACAGAACCGGGGAGCTGTTTTTT.

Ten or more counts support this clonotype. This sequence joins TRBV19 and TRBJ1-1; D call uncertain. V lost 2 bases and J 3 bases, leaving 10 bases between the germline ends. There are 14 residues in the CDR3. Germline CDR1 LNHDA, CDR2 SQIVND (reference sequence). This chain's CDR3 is CASSITGPHTEAFF. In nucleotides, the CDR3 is TGTGCCAGTAGTATAACTGGACCACACACTGAAGCTTTCTTT. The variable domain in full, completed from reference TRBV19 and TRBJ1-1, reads DGGITQSPKYLFRKEGQNVTLSCEQNLNHDAMYWYRQDPGQGLRLIYYSQIVNDFQKGDIAEGYSVSREKKESFPLTVTSAQKNPTAFYLCASSITGPHTEAFFGQGTRLTVV.

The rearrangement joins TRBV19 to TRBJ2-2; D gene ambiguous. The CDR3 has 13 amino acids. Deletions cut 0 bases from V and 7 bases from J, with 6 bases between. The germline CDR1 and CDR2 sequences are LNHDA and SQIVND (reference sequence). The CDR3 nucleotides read TGTGCCAGTAGTATAGAAGGTGGCGGGGAGCTGTTTTTT. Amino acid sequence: CASSIEGGGELFF.

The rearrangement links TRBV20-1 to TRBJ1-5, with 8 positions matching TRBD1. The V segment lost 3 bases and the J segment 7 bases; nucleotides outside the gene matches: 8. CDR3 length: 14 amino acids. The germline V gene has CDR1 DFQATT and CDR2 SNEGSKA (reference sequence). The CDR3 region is CSASLGQGEQPQHF. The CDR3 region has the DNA TGCAGTGCTAGTTTAGGACAGGGAGAGCAGCCCCAGCATTTT.

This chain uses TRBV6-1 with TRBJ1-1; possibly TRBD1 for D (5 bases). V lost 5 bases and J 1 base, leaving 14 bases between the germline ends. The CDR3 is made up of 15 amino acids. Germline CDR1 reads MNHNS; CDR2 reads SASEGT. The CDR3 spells CASSYSGYPNTEAFF. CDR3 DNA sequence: TGTGCCAGCAGTTACTCAGGGTACCCGAACACTGAAGCTTTCTTT.

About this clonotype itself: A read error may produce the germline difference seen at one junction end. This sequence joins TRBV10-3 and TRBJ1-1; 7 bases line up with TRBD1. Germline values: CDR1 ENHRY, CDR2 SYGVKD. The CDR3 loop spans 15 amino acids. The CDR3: CASSDGTAWNTEAFF. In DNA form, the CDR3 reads TGTGCCAGCAGTGACGGGACAGCTTGGAACACTGAAGCTTTCTTT.

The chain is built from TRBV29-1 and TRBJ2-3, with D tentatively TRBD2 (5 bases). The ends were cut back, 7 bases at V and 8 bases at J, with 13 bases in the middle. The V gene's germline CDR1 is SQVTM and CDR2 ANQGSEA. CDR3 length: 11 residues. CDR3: CSDYREGTQYF. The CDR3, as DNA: TGCAGCGACTACCGGGAAGGTACGCAGTATTTT.

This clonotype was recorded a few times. The CDR3 DNA is TGTGCCAGCAGCCTCGGACTAGTTCTAGAGACCCAGTACTTC. Protein sequence: CASSLGLVLETQYF. The V gene is TRBV7-2, the J gene TRBJ2-5; 7 nucleotides align to TRBD2. The CDR3 loop spans 14 amino acids. Germline values: CDR1 SGHTA, CDR2 FQGNSA. V lost 5 bases and J lost 4; bases outside the gene matches: 7.

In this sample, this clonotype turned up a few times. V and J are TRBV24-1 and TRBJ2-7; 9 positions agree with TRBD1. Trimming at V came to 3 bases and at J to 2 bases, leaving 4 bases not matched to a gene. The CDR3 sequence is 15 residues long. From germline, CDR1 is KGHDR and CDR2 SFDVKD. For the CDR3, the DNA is TGTGCCACCAGTGATCCGGACAGGGGAGCCTACGAGCAGTACTTC. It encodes CATSDPDRGAYEQYF.

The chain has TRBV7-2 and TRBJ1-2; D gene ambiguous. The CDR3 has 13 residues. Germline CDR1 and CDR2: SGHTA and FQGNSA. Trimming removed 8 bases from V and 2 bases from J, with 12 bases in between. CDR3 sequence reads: CASSPSDNYGYTF. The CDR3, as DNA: TGTGCCAGCTCACCATCAGACAACTATGGCTACACCTTC.

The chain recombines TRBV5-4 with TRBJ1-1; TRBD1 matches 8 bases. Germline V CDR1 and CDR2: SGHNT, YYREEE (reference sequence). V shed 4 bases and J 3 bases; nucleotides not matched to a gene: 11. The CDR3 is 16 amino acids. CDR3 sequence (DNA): TGTGCCAGCAGCGTTGAGCCAGGGGGCTTCTACACTGAAGCTTTCTTT. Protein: CASSVEPGGFYTEAFF. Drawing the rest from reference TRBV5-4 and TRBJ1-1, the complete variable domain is ETGVTQSPTHLIKTRGQQVTLRCSSQSGHNTVSWYQQALGQGPQFIFQYYREEENGRGNFPPRFSGLQFPNYSSELNVNALELDDSALYLCASSVEPGGFYTEAFFGQGTRLTVV.

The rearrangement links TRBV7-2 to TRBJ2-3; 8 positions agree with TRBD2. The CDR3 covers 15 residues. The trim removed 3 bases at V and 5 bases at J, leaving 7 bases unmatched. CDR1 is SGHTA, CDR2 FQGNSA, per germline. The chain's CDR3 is CASSFRSGVGDTQYF. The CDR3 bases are TGTGCCAGCAGCTTTCGTAGCGGGGTGGGAGATACGCAGTATTTT.

The CDR3 DNA reads as TGTGCCAGCAGGCCCGAGCGGTTTTCCTACGAGCAGTACTTC. Amino acid sequence: CASRPERFSYEQYF. The V and J genes are TRBV6-1 and TRBJ2-7, with a tentative D call TRBD2 (5 bases). The germline V and J ends were trimmed by 6 bases and 1 base, with 13 bases remaining between them. Germline V gene lookup returns CDR1 MNHNS and CDR2 SASEGT. The length of the CDR3 is 14 residues.

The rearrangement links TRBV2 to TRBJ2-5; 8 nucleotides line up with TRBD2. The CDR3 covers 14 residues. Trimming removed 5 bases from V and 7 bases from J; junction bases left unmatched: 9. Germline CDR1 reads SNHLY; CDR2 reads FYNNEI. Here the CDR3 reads CASSLTSGQWTQYF. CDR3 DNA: TGTGCCAGCAGTTTAACTAGCGGCCAGTGGACCCAGTACTTC.

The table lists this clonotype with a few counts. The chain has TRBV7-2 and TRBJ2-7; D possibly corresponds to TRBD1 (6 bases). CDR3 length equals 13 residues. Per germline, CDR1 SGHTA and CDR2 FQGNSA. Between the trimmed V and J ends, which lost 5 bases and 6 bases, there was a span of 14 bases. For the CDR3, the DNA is TGTGCCAGCAGCCAAGCAGGGGTCGGCGAGCAGTACTTC. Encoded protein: CASSQAGVGEQYF.

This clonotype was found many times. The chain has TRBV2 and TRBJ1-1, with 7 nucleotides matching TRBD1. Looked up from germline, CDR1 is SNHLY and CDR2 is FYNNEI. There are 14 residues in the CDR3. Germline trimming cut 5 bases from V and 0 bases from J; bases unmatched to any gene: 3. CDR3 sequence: CASSRQGVNTEAFF. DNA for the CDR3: TGTGCCAGCAGTCGTCAGGGGGTGAACACTGAAGCTTTCTTT.